The 13 T cell receptor beta chains reported below all come from one sample, sequenced in a study of beta chain features in type 1 diabetes. As every portion of the isolated RNA was reverse transcribed, the sequencing read expressed TCRB transcripts. Produced via immunoSEQ multiplex PCR; TCRdb's table is partial and in-frame only. In the table there are some 150,000 clones, 6% to 7.5% of which are singletons. The sample consisted of central memory CD4+ T cells from blood. All receptors derive from a woman in her 30s in good health.

V is TRBV7-3 and J is TRBJ2-1, with D possibly TRBD1 on 6 matching bases. Trimming removed 5 bases at V and 0 bases at J, with 14 bases between. The CDR3 sequence is 16 residues long. CDR1 and CDR2 from the germline V gene are SGHTA and FQGTGA. CDR3 sequence reads: CASSPGAGDSYNEQFF. In nucleotides, the CDR3 is TGTGCCAGCAGCCCAGGGGCGGGCGACTCCTACAATGAGCAGTTCTTC.

This clone was seen repeatedly, ten times or more. Germline is not matched at one junction end, which may reflect a read error. Different DNA sequences within this sample yield the same CDR3. This chain uses TRBV7-3 with TRBJ2-1, with 8 bases that match TRBD2. CDR1 is SGHTA, CDR2 FQGTGA, per germline. The CDR3 spans 15 residues. CDR3: CASSLTSGGNNEQFF. CDR3 DNA sequence: TGTGCCAGCAGCCTAACTAGCGGAGGTAACAATGAGCAGTTCTTC.

This clone has more than one count but fewer than ten. The V call is TRBV5-4, the J call TRBJ1-2; unclear D gene. This CDR3 is built from 14 residues. The V end was cut by 0 bases, the J end by 8 bases, with 14 bases between. Germline lookup yields CDR1 SGHNT and CDR2 YYREEE (reference sequence). The CDR3, as DNA: TGTGCCAGCAGCTTGGGATTAGCCTCTCAGGGCTACACCTTC. The encoded protein is CASSLGLASQGYTF.

This clone appeared a few times. The rearrangement uses TRBV28 and TRBJ2-1, with TRBD2 identical over 10 bases. V gave up 5 bases and J gave up 6 bases; unmatched junction bases: 4. The CDR3 spans 14 residues. Germline V lookup: CDR1 MDHEN, CDR2 SYDVKM. CDR3 in DNA: TGTGCCAGCAGTCCGATAGCGGGAGGCAATGAGCAGTTCTTC. It specifies CASSPIAGGNEQFF.

This clone was seen at least ten times. This CDR3 reads CASSPENIQYF. CDR3 coding DNA: TGTGCCAGCTCACCCGAAAACATTCAGTACTTC. The chain combines TRBV18 with TRBJ2-4; D is undetermined. Germline V gene data show CDR1 as KGHSH and CDR2 as LQKENI. This CDR3 spans 11 amino acids. V gave up 3 bases and J gave up 5 bases, with 2 bases separating them. Looking up the rest from reference TRBV18 and TRBJ2-4 gives the full variable domain: NAGVMQNPRHLVRRRGQEARLRCSPMKGHSHVYWYRQLPEEGLKFMVYLQKENIIDESGMPKERFSAEFPKEGPSILRIQQVVRGDSAAYFCASSPENIQYFGAGTRLSVL.

The chain combines TRBV7-3 with TRBJ2-7; maybe TRBD2 (6 bases). This CDR3 has 15 residues. Germline V gene data show CDR1 as SGHTA and CDR2 as FQGTGA. The V end lost 2 bases, the J end lost 6 bases, and 17 bases lay between the germline ends. Written as DNA, the CDR3 is TGTGCCAGCAGCTTATCGGGCGGGATCTCCCCCGAGCAGTACTTC. The encoded protein is CASSLSGGISPEQYF.

This clone was observed at least ten times. The genes are TRBV29-1 and TRBJ2-3; 8 positions agree with TRBD1. Per germline, CDR1 SQVTM and CDR2 ANQGSEA. With V trimmed by 7 bases and J by 4 bases, 1 base remained unmatched. This CDR3 is 11 amino acids long. CDR3 amino acids: CSGDRSDTQYF. CDR3 bases: TGCAGCGGGGACAGGTCAGATACGCAGTATTTT.

This clone has more than one count but fewer than ten. V gene TRBV5-1 combines with J gene TRBJ2-2; TRBD2 might be the D (6 bases). The ends were cut back, 3 bases at V and 1 base at J, with 10 bases in the middle. Germline lookup yields CDR1 SGHRS and CDR2 YFSETQ. The CDR3 runs to 15 residues. The CDR3 sequence is CASSSGGVNTGELFF. The CDR3 region has the DNA TGCGCCAGCAGCTCTGGCGGGGTGAACACCGGGGAGCTGTTTTTT. Combining the CDR3 with reference TRBV5-1 and TRBJ2-2 gives the whole variable domain KAGVTQTPRYLIKTRGQQVTLSCSPISGHRSVSWYQQTPGQGLQFLFEYFSETQRNKGNFPGRFSGRQFSNSRSEMNVSTLELGDSALYLCASSSGGVNTGELFFGEGSRLTVL.

The genes are TRBV7-9 and TRBJ1-2; tentatively, D is TRBD1 (5 bases). Trimming stripped 5 bases from V and 2 bases from J, with 9 bases between. Germline V CDR1 and CDR2: SEHNR, FQNEAQ (reference sequence). The CDR3 has 13 amino acids. The CDR3 DNA reads as TGTGCCAGCAGCCCTGACAGCAACTATGGCTACACCTTC. Its translation is CASSPDSNYGYTF.

This clone showed up many times. J is TRBJ2-7 and V is TRBV7-9; TRBD2 aligns across 11 bases. V shed 5 bases, J shed 4 bases, and the junction held 7 bases outside the gene matches. This CDR3 has 15 amino acids. The germline V gene has CDR1 SEHNR and CDR2 FQNEAQ (reference sequence). The CDR3 here is CASSRTSGSGYEQYF. In DNA form, the CDR3 reads TGTGCCAGCAGCCGCACTAGCGGGAGTGGGTACGAGCAGTACTTC.

The chain couples TRBV11-2 to TRBJ2-3, with D possibly being TRBD2 (7 bases). The CDR3 runs 15 residues. Trimming stripped 0 bases from V and 4 bases from J, with 11 bases between. Germline V gene data show CDR1 as SGHAT and CDR2 as FQNNGV. The CDR3 loop is CASSLDRGGADTQYF. The CDR3 DNA sequence: TGTGCCAGCAGCTTAGATCGAGGGGGGGCAGATACGCAGTATTTT.

This chain connects TRBV6-5 to TRBJ1-5; D is ambiguous. CDR3 length equals 14 residues. Trimming took off 7 bases at V and 6 bases at J, with 16 bases between the two ends. Germline-derived CDR1 and CDR2 are MNHEY and SVGAGI. As DNA, the CDR3 is TGTGCCAGCAAGGTTGGCCGGGGATCTCAGCCCCAGCATTTT. It yields the protein CASKVGRGSQPQHF.

The V call is TRBV7-3, the J call TRBJ2-3; D perhaps matches TRBD2 (6 bases). Germline V gives CDR1 SGHTA, CDR2 FQGTGA. With 6 bases removed from V and 0 bases from J, the gap between germline ends came to 13 bases. The CDR3 contains 15 residues. CDR3 DNA: TGTGCCAGCAGTATCAACCGGGGGAGCACAGATACGCAGTATTTT. Encoded protein: CASSINRGSTDTQYF.